The following is a T cell receptor beta chain sequence with its context. These data belong to a study of T-cell memory formation after mild COVID-19. TCRdb fed the 5' RACE reads into MiXCR, producing one record per CDR3 protein. The data contain approximately 100,000 distinct CDR3 sequences, about an eighth of them singletons. The CDR3 sequence is 18 residues long. V dropped 1 base and J dropped 4; count of bases not matched to a gene: 14. CDR1 is SGHVS and CDR2 is FNYEAQ in the germline V gene. The sample was PBMCs or a T cell subset sorted from them (not recorded which). The receptor was isolated from an adult woman who had mild COVID-19 (a few samples of this study predate the infection). Cell type and time point are not known. The gene calls are TRBV7-6 and TRBJ2-7; 9 bases are a match to TRBD2. As DNA, the CDR3 is TGTGCCAGCAGCTTAGGAGGGACTGGACTAGCGTTGAGGTACGAGCAGTACTTC. This codes for CASSLGGTGLALRYEQYF. The full variable domain, completed using reference TRBV7-6 and TRBJ2-7, is GAGVSQSPRYKVTKRGQDVALRCDPISGHVSLYWYRQALGQGPEFLTYFNYEAQQDKSGLPNDRFSAERPEGSISTLTIQRTEQRDSAMYRCASSLGGTGLALRYEQYFGPGTRLTVT.